A selection of T cell receptor beta chains follows, all from one sample in a study of CD8 T cells in Susac syndrome. TCRdb processed the immunoSEQ multiplex PCR reads anew with MiXCR; each CDR3 protein has one entry. Of approximately 280,000 distinct CDR3 sequences listed, 70% to 90% were seen once; the top ten hold about 0.11%. Material for sequencing was CD8+ T cells from PBMCs. The receptor set was obtained from a human donor with multiple sclerosis. The CDR3 runs from the conserved cysteine through the conserved F or W.

j_gene | v_gene | CDR3aa
TRBJ2-7 | TRBV27 | CASSLVGASYEQYF
TRBJ2-1 | TRBV20-1 | CSAFDRGFNEQFF
TRBJ2-5 | TRBV6-1 | CASTRRGAGGSGRETQYF
TRBJ2-7 | TRBV20-1 | CSASAGLSCEQYF
TRBJ2-1 | TRBV9 | CASSAPRTTSGKGSYNEQFF
TRBJ2-3 | TRBV27 | CASSLWFGSSGRSSTDTQYF
TRBJ1-2 | TRBV5-4 | CASNRANYGYTF
TRBJ2-1 | TRBV7-8 | CASSLAFSRVTSGRSGNEQFF
TRBJ2-1 | TRBV6-4 | CASSAASGTYNEQFF
TRBJ2-7 | TRBV27 | CASSLSTLLSYEQYF
TRBJ1-1 | TRBV6-1 | CASSDGVLDTEAFF
TRBJ2-6 | TRBV20-1 | CSASGSGANVLTF
TRBJ2-1 | TRBV7-9 | CASSFPDSYNEQFF
TRBJ2-1 | TRBV23-1 | CASSQTRRGIINLEQFF
TRBJ2-7 | TRBV9 | CASSRGNYGEQYF
TRBJ1-6 | TRBV7-8 | CASSLEEGARYNSPLHF
TRBJ1-2 | TRBV6-1 | CASSEGQGFNYGYTF
TRBJ2-7 | TRBV13 | CASSSGRSSGRYEQYF
TRBJ2-2 | TRBV6-1 | CASSRSGNTGELFF
TRBJ1-1 | TRBV7-9 | CASSLVLFGAFF
TRBJ2-1 | TRBV19 | CASSWGKAVEQFF
TRBJ2-5 | TRBV5-1 | CASSLAGPVQETQYF
TRBJ2-5 | TRBV14 | CASSQGGDGTDQETQYF
TRBJ2-1 | TRBV6-5 | CASSYSGLANEQFF
TRBJ2-1 | TRBV6-2/TRBV6-3 | CASSYPNPRSNEQFF
TRBJ2-2 | TRBV6-1 | CASSGPGPFTGELFF
TRBJ2-1 | TRBV4-1 | CASSQDTRTFQFF
TRBJ2-2 | TRBV6-1 | CASSRDFLNTGELFF
TRBJ2-7 | TRBV15 | CATSRGGTSESYF
TRBJ2-7 | TRBV28 | CASRTGGGEQYF
TRBJ2-1 | TRBV18 | CASSPQGRYNEQFF
TRBJ1-2 | TRBV29-1 | CSDIDDGYTF
TRBJ2-7 | TRBV27 | CASSELRAGLAGGTSYEQYF
TRBJ1-5 | TRBV3-1 | CASSQDPRGDQPQHF
TRBJ1-6 | TRBV27 | CASSLFYPGQGNSPLHF
TRBJ1-6 | TRBV25-1 | CASHSSYNSPLHF
TRBJ1-4 | TRBV5-1 | CASSLALVGPNEKLFF
TRBJ2-7 | TRBV2 | CASIRRDGPYEQYF
TRBJ1-1 | TRBV10-1 | CASSESFGTVNTEAFF
TRBJ1-5 | TRBV20-1 | CSAFDSGDNQPQHF
TRBJ1-2 | TRBV4-1 | CASSQDKRGDYGYTF
TRBJ2-5 | TRBV13 | CASSLREMGLEETQYF
TRBJ2-2 | TRBV27 | CASIRNTGELFF
TRBJ2-2 | TRBV9 | CASTDTGELFF
TRBJ2-7 | TRBV11-1 | CASSLASGSFYEQYF
TRBJ2-2 | TRBV9 | CASSPSGWGELFF
TRBJ2-3 | TRBV2 | CASSEDHWREGRSTDTQYF
TRBJ1-1 | TRBV3-1 | CASSQDGGIAEAFF
TRBJ2-7 | TRBV7-9 | CASSFTSGNSYEQYF